The 2 T cell receptor beta chains below come from one sample, sequenced in a study of cytomegalovirus exposure and HLA in healthy donors. The PCR contained 60 Vbeta and 13 Jbeta primers. TCRdb's table, derived via immunoSEQ multiplex PCR, lists solely in-frame clones and lacks some. The sample carries about 130,000 clones, 82% recorded once. The sequenced sample was PBMCs. Every receptor here comes from a boy aged 2 to 9 in good health and CMV-seronegative.

The V gene is TRBV27, the J gene TRBJ1-1; D is unclear. CDR1 and CDR2 from the germline V gene are MNHEY and SMNVEV (reference sequence). V was clipped by 3 bases and J by 4 bases, with 9 bases between them. The CDR3 covers 13 residues. The CDR3 loop is CASSFGGGTEAFF. For the CDR3, the DNA is TGTGCCAGCAGTTTCGGAGGTGGCACTGAAGCTTTCTTT.

The genes are TRBV2 and TRBJ2-3, with D possibly matching TRBD1 (6 bases). This CDR3 has 17 residues. CDR1 SNHLY and CDR2 FYNNEI come from the germline V gene. V shed 4 bases and J shed 8 bases, with 25 bases lying between them. CDR3 DNA sequence: TGTGCCAGCAGTGGCCCCCTAACAGGGACCGTTCAGGGTACGCAGTATTTT. Its protein product is CASSGPLTGTVQGTQYF. The complete variable domain, with remaining parts taken from reference TRBV2 and TRBJ2-3, reads EPEVTQTPSHQVTQMGQEVILRCVPISNHLYFYWYRQILGQKVEFLVSFYNNEISEKSEIFDDQFSVERPDGSNFTLKIRSTKLEDSAMYFCASSGPLTGTVQGTQYFGPGTRLTVL.